Listed here are 26 T cell receptor beta chains from one sample, sequenced in a study of identical twins. TCRdb reanalysed the 5' RACE reads using MiXCR and keeps one entry per CDR3 protein. The sample has about 240,000 distinct CDR3 sequences; about 10% are singletons. Material: memory T cells sorted from blood. All receptors derive from a man between 45 and 60 years old in good health.

This clonotype was picked up a small number of times. The chain links TRBV12-3 or TRBV12-4 to TRBJ1-1; no reliable D call. The CDR3 loop spans 12 amino acids. The V gene lost 2 bases and the J gene lost 5 bases, with 6 bases spanning the gap. The CDR3 DNA reads as TGTGCCAGCAGTTTAACGCTGACTGAAGCTTTCTTT. Translation: CASSLTLTEAFF.

This clonotype was counted at least ten times. V gene TRBV7-9 combines with J gene TRBJ2-3; no clear D gene. CDR3 size: 14 residues. V gave up 5 bases and J gave up 2 bases, with 11 bases separating them. Germline assignment: CDR1 SEHNR and CDR2 FQNEAQ (reference sequence). Written as DNA, the CDR3 is TGTGCCAGCAGCGGCAGGTACTACACAGATACGCAGTATTTT. As protein: CASSGRYYTDTQYF.

In this sample, this clonotype turned up a few times. The chain carries TRBV6-1 and TRBJ1-1; D not resolved. With 7 bases removed from V and 2 bases from J, the gap between germline ends came to 20 bases. The V gene's germline CDR1 is MNHNS and CDR2 SASEGT. CDR3 length: 16 amino acids. CDR3 DNA: TGTGCCAGCACCCTCCTAGCCGGGGTACGCAACACTGAAGCTTTCTTT. Amino acids: CASTLLAGVRNTEAFF.

The genes are TRBV28 and TRBJ1-1, with D unresolved. The V and J ends lost 2 bases and 7 bases respectively, with 8 bases between them. In germline, CDR1 is MDHEN, CDR2 SYDVKM. This CDR3 comprises 12 residues. CDR3 sequence reads: CASSLVPGEAFF. CDR3 in DNA: TGTGCCAGCAGTTTAGTCCCAGGTGAAGCTTTCTTT.

This clonotype occurred many times. This rearrangement joins TRBV12-3 or TRBV12-4 to TRBJ2-3; TRBD2 might be the D (5 bases). The CDR3 contains 14 residues. V shed 6 bases and J shed 0 bases, with 10 bases lying between them. CDR3 nucleotides: TGTGCCAGCAGCCGGGGTCACAGCACAGATACGCAGTATTTT. Its protein is CASSRGHSTDTQYF.

This clonotype was picked up many times. The J gene is TRBJ2-3, the V gene TRBV27; D unresolved. Germline V lookup: CDR1 MNHEY, CDR2 SMNVEV (reference sequence). CDR3 size: 16 residues. The V gene lost 0 bases and the J gene lost 5 bases, with 15 bases spanning the gap. As DNA, the CDR3 is TGTGCCAGCAGTTTATCGACCCTCCCGAAAGGAGATACGCAGTATTTT. As protein: CASSLSTLPKGDTQYF.

This clonotype showed up just a few times. The chain uses TRBV28 and TRBJ1-2; D gene uncertain. Deletions cut 4 bases from V and 2 bases from J, with 8 bases between. Germline V gene lookup returns CDR1 MDHEN and CDR2 SYDVKM. The CDR3 totals 13 residues. The chain's CDR3 is CASSSDMNYGYTF. The CDR3 DNA reads as TGTGCCAGCAGTTCCGACATGAACTATGGCTACACCTTC.

This clonotype showed up just a few times. This chain links TRBV27 with TRBJ2-7; tentatively, D is TRBD1 or TRBD2 (6 bases each). V was shortened by 2 bases and J by 3 bases, with 11 bases between the two germline ends. CDR1 is MNHEY, CDR2 SMNVEV, per germline (reference sequence). The CDR3 runs 14 residues. CDR3 sequence (DNA): TGTGCCAGCAGTTTAGGGGGGCCGTACTACGAGCAGTACTTC. Protein sequence: CASSLGGPYYEQYF.

Details on this clonotype: A much larger clone lies a single base off, so this may be a read error. This chain joins TRBV20-1 and TRBJ1-2, with TRBD1 matching 8 bases. Trimming removed 6 bases from V and 8 bases from J; junction bases left unmatched: 5. The CDR3 is made up of 11 amino acids. Germline lookup yields CDR1 DFQATT and CDR2 SNEGSKA (reference sequence). This CDR3 reads CSAQGVGGYTF. The CDR3 DNA sequence: TGCAGTGCACAGGGGGTGGGCGGCTACACCTTC.

In its sample, this clonotype was seen a few times. The chain uses TRBV7-2 and TRBJ2-1; 11 bases are shared with TRBD2. The germline CDR1 and CDR2 sequences are SGHTA and FQGNSA. J lost 8 bases, V lost 5 bases, and 11 bases had no gene match. CDR3 length: 16 residues. CDR3 protein: CASSGGRGLAGYEQFF. The CDR3 DNA is TGTGCCAGCAGCGGAGGCCGCGGACTAGCGGGCTATGAGCAGTTCTTC.

This clonotype was detected a few times. The chain joins TRBV12-3 or TRBV12-4 to TRBJ1-6; no firm D call. This CDR3 is built from 15 residues. Between the trimmed V and J ends, which lost 5 bases and 7 bases, there was a span of 15 bases. The CDR3 DNA reads TGTGCCAGCAGTCCCGGGCCGATGCAGAATTCACCCCTCCACTTT. As protein: CASSPGPMQNSPLHF.

This clonotype was seen more than once but under ten times. The chain recombines TRBV7-9 with TRBJ2-7; TRBD2 might be the D (5 bases). The CDR3 extends over 15 amino acids. Germline CDR1 is SEHNR and CDR2 is FQNEAQ (reference sequence). V shed 1 base and J shed 6 bases, with 16 bases lying between them. CDR3: CASSLVWPHEGEQYF. The CDR3 nucleotides read TGTGCCAGCAGCTTAGTGTGGCCCCATGAGGGCGAGCAGTACTTC.

The sample holds a few counts of this clonotype. The chain has TRBV7-2 and TRBJ2-7; possible D gene TRBD1, 6 bases. This CDR3 comprises 15 residues. Trimming pared 2 bases from V and 0 bases from J, leaving 11 bases between. The V gene's germline CDR1 is SGHTA and CDR2 FQGNSA. The CDR3 DNA reads TGTGCCAGCAGCTTAAAGGGGGACCTCTCCTACGAGCAGTACTTC. This translates into CASSLKGDLSYEQYF.

This chain links TRBV6-2 or TRBV6-3 with TRBJ2-3, with 10 bases that match TRBD2. CDR3 length: 15 amino acids. The V and J ends lost 6 bases and 5 bases, in that order; junction bases with no gene match: 8. Germline V gives CDR1 MNHEY, CDR2 SVGEGT. The DNA of the CDR3 is TGTGCCAGCAGCGGTCAGCGGGGGGGCCGAGATACGCAGTATTTT. As protein: CASSGQRGGRDTQYF.

This clonotype was recorded at least ten times. V is TRBV29-1 and J is TRBJ1-5; D remains ambiguous. Trimming cost V 4 bases and J 3 bases, with 10 bases left between them. The CDR3 is 13 amino acids. Germline V CDR1 and CDR2: SQVTM, ANQGSEA. The CDR3 loop is CSVGQEINQPQHF. The CDR3 DNA reads as TGCAGCGTTGGCCAGGAGATCAATCAGCCCCAGCATTTT.

The CDR3 reads CASSLKLAGGDIGELFF. In nucleotides, the CDR3 is TGTGCCAGCAGCTTAAAACTAGCGGGAGGAGATATCGGGGAGCTGTTTTTT. V gene TRBV7-3 combines with J gene TRBJ2-2; the match to TRBD2 covers 12 bases. The CDR3 contains 17 residues. Looked up from germline, CDR1 is SGHTA and CDR2 is FQGTGA. J lost 7 bases, V lost 1 base, and 7 bases had no gene match.

The rearrangement joins TRBV15 to TRBJ1-3; possible D gene TRBD1, 5 bases. V lost 0 bases to trimming and J lost 0 bases, with 9 bases between them. The CDR3 runs 16 residues. The V gene's germline CDR1 is LNHNV and CDR2 YYDKDF (reference sequence). CDR3 nucleotide sequence: TGTGCCACCAGCAGAGAGGGACTGGACTCTGGAAACACCATATATTTT. Amino acid sequence: CATSREGLDSGNTIYF.

There are many counts of this clonotype. V is TRBV28 and J is TRBJ2-1; 7 bases line up with TRBD1. V lost 5 bases, J lost 0 bases, and 7 bases stayed unmatched. The CDR3 has 16 residues. CDR1 MDHEN and CDR2 SYDVKM come from the germline V gene. Here the CDR3 DNA reads TGTGCCAGCAGTCCCTGGACAGGAGTCTCCTACAATGAGCAGTTCTTC. This codes for CASSPWTGVSYNEQFF. The whole variable domain, filled in from reference TRBV28 and TRBJ2-1, reads DVKVTQSSRYLVKRTGEKVFLECVQDMDHENMFWYRQDPGLGLRLIYFSYDVKMKEKGDIPEGYSVSREKKERFSLILESASTNQTSMYLCASSPWTGVSYNEQFFGPGTRLTVL.

This clonotype was seen repeatedly, ten times or more. CDR3 sequence reads: CASRRGQTEAFF. The CDR3 DNA reads as TGCGCCAGCAGGAGGGGGCAGACTGAAGCTTTCTTT. The V call is TRBV5-1, the J call TRBJ1-1; 7 bases line up with TRBD1. J gave up 5 bases and V 5 bases, and 3 bases lay outside the gene matches. Germline CDR1 SGHRS, CDR2 YFSETQ. This CDR3 has 12 amino acids.

This clonotype was observed many times. The V call is TRBV19, the J call TRBJ1-2, with TRBD1 identical over 7 bases. Looked up from germline, CDR1 is LNHDA and CDR2 is SQIVND (reference sequence). Unmatched junction bases numbered 7, after V lost 6 bases and J lost 0 bases. This CDR3 spans 15 amino acids. CDR3 sequence (DNA): TGTGCCAGTAGGACGGGACAGACGACTAACTATGGCTACACCTTC. Encoded protein: CASRTGQTTNYGYTF.

V gene TRBV11-1 combines with J gene TRBJ1-1; D is undetermined. Germline V gene data show CDR1 as SGHAT and CDR2 as FQDESV (reference sequence). The CDR3 has 14 residues. Deletions cut 7 bases from V and 1 base from J, with 13 bases between. DNA for the CDR3: TGTGCCAGCAACCCGGCGGGGAGGAACACTGAAGCTTTCTTT. Its protein product is CASNPAGRNTEAFF.

At least ten counts were recorded for this clonotype. The V gene is TRBV3-1, the J gene TRBJ2-4; D uncertain. The CDR3 is 18 amino acids. Germline CDR1 is LGHDT and CDR2 is YNNKEL (reference sequence). V was clipped by 2 bases and J by 2 bases, with 19 bases between them. The CDR3 is CASSQSSLATLTKNIQYF. DNA of the CDR3: TGTGCCAGCAGCCAATCATCGTTGGCAACCTTGACCAAAAACATTCAGTACTTC.

This chain links TRBV18 with TRBJ2-3; 11 positions match TRBD2. Germline trimming cut 2 bases from V and 5 bases from J; bases unmatched to any gene: 3. The CDR3 extends over 15 amino acids. Per germline, CDR1 KGHSH and CDR2 LQKENI. The CDR3 reads CASSPSSGRRDTQYF. The CDR3 DNA sequence: TGTGCCAGCTCACCATCTAGCGGGAGGAGAGATACGCAGTATTTT.

This clonotype has just a few counts. This sequence joins TRBV5-1 and TRBJ2-3; 10 bases are shared with TRBD1. CDR1 is SGHRS and CDR2 is YFSETQ in the germline V gene. The CDR3 has 17 residues. The V segment lost 3 bases and the J segment 3 bases; nucleotides outside the gene matches: 10. The CDR3 sequence: CASSSRPGTGVTDTQYF. The CDR3, as DNA: TGCGCCAGCAGCTCCCGGCCTGGGACAGGGGTGACAGATACGCAGTATTTT.

This clonotype was picked up a small number of times. J is TRBJ2-1 and V is TRBV24-1, with TRBD2 matching over 7 bases. Looked up from germline, CDR1 is KGHDR and CDR2 is SFDVKD. This CDR3 has 11 amino acids. Unmatched junction bases numbered 3, after V lost 2 bases and J lost 15 bases. CDR3 region: CATSDWDYLFF. CDR3 DNA: TGTGCCACCAGTGATTGGGACTACCTGTTCTTC.

On this clonotype: A single base separates this from a much larger clone, so it may be a read error. V usage is TRBV7-2 and J usage is TRBJ1-3; 8 bases line up with TRBD1. This CDR3 contains 15 residues. Trimming cost V 6 bases and J 4 bases; bases outside gene matches: 8. CDR1 is SGHTA, CDR2 FQGNSA, per germline. The CDR3 protein is CASRPGGTGGNTIYF. CDR3 nucleotide sequence: TGTGCCAGCAGACCAGGGGGCACAGGAGGAAACACCATATATTTT.